The rows below give T cell receptor beta chains drawn from one sample of a study of control samples from healthy donors and cancer patients. TCRdb's table, derived via immunoSEQ multiplex PCR, lists solely in-frame clones and lacks some. The repertoire holds just over 150,000 clones, roughly 94% seen once, with roughly 8.4% in the top ten. The sample consisted of blood. The source of these receptors is a middle-aged woman in good health. CDR3s leave out the opening cysteine and the closing phenylalanine or tryptophan.

v_call	j_call	cdr3_aa
TRBV12-3/TRBV12-4	TRBJ1-2	ASNAQGTEGYT
TRBV29-1	TRBJ2-5	SVGSILQETQY
TRBV5-1	TRBJ2-5	ASSSGTSGRETQY
TRBV10-3	TRBJ1-1	AISESVNTEAF
TRBV6-1	TRBJ1-4	ASSEEGALYFEKLF
TRBV7-3	TRBJ1-2	ASSLNGGGYT
TRBV5-1	TRBJ1-1	ASAGQGGNTEAF
TRBV9	TRBJ1-6	ASSVSGEGNSPLH
TRBV6-1	TRBJ2-5	ASRGTMGSETQY
TRBV5-1	TRBJ1-2	ASSPTGERGYT
TRBV6-5	TRBJ2-7	ASRLGEVGEQY
TRBV11-2	TRBJ2-3	ASSPRQELTDTQY
TRBV6-1	TRBJ1-1	ASSERPGVNTEAF
TRBV10-2	TRBJ1-5	ASRRGSEQPQH